Following are 8 T cell receptor beta chains from one sample sequenced in a study of Graves' ophthalmopathy and Graves' hyperthyroidism. RNA transcripts provided the template for amplifying TCR beta CDR3 regions. A first-round RT-PCR used HTBI primers, followed by a second-round multiplex PCR. TCRdb redid the calling of the multiplex PCR reads with MiXCR, one entry per CDR3 protein. The table records over 150,000 distinct CDR3 sequences, 30% to 45% of them present only once. The sequencing sample was made of peripheral blood. These receptors came from a middle-aged woman with Graves' ophthalmopathy.

The chain links TRBV20-1 to TRBJ2-7; D is uncertain. The CDR3 has 16 residues. Trimming stripped 1 base from V and 0 bases from J, with 16 bases between. CDR1 and CDR2 from the germline V gene are DFQATT and SNEGSKA (reference sequence). The CDR3 nucleotides are TGCAGTGCTAGAGCCCCCCTTTTTGCGGACTCCTACGAGCAGTACTTC. It is translated as CSARAPLFADSYEQYF.

This clonotype came up many times. The chain links TRBV6-2 or TRBV6-3 to TRBJ1-1; D gene uncertain. CDR1 and CDR2 (germline): MNHEY, SVGEGT. V was cut by 6 bases and J by 3 bases, with 8 bases left in between. The CDR3 spans 12 residues. Here the CDR3 reads CASSDTDTEAFF. The CDR3 DNA reads TGTGCCAGCAGCGATACAGACACTGAAGCTTTCTTT.

This chain uses TRBV12-3 or TRBV12-4 with TRBJ1-1; the D gene is possibly TRBD1 (5 bases). The CDR3 length is 14 residues. V lost 5 bases and J 1 base, leaving 11 bases between the germline ends. The CDR3 coding sequence is TGTGCCAGCAGTCCCCCGGGGCAGAACACTGAAGCTTTCTTT. Amino acid sequence: CASSPPGQNTEAFF.

The table lists this clonotype with many counts. This sequence joins TRBV12-3 or TRBV12-4 and TRBJ2-7, with 11 bases matching TRBD1. Trimming removed 3 bases from V and 4 bases from J; junction bases left unmatched: 5. The length of the CDR3 is 15 residues. The CDR3 DNA follows: TGTGCCAGCAGTTTGGGGGGGACAGGGGGTTACGAGCAGTACTTC. Its protein is CASSLGGTGGYEQYF.

This CDR3 reads CASSFLRLQETQYF. The DNA of the CDR3 is TGTGCCAGCAGTTTCTTAAGGTTGCAAGAGACCCAGTACTTC. The chain links TRBV28 to TRBJ2-5; no definite D call. V was trimmed by 3 bases and J by 2 bases, leaving 10 bases between them. Germline CDR1 is MDHEN and CDR2 is SYDVKM. The CDR3 length is 14 residues.

At least ten counts were recorded for this clonotype. The V gene is TRBV6-1, the J gene TRBJ1-3; TRBD1 is a possible D gene (5 bases). The CDR3 has 15 residues. The germline V gene has CDR1 MNHNS and CDR2 SASEGT. The V end lost 6 bases, the J end lost 0 bases, and 12 bases lay between the germline ends. This CDR3 is CASRTGTGSGNTIYF. The CDR3 DNA is TGTGCCAGCAGAACCGGGACGGGCTCTGGAAACACCATATATTTT.

This clonotype was observed a handful of times. The chain uses TRBV12-3 or TRBV12-4 and TRBJ1-1, with unresolved D. Trimming took 4 bases from V and 2 from J, leaving 14 bases between them. CDR3 length: 15 amino acids. CDR3 sequence (DNA): TGTGCCAGCAGTTGGGCGTATAACCTAAACACTGAAGCTTTCTTT. As protein: CASSWAYNLNTEAFF.

This clonotype was detected ten times or more. The chain combines TRBV7-2 with TRBJ2-1; 7 bases agree with TRBD2. CDR1 and CDR2 (germline): SGHTA, FQGNSA. The CDR3 has 16 residues. Trimming cost V 5 bases and J 4 bases; bases outside gene matches: 11. CDR3 in amino acids: CASSPLGRETYNEQFF. CDR3 bases: TGTGCCAGCAGCCCATTAGGGCGGGAGACTTACAATGAGCAGTTCTTC.